This entry describes one T cell receptor beta chain. The antigen is not known. 5' RACE that incorporated UMI labels was used to prepare the TRB cDNA libraries. Reanalyzing the 5' RACE reads, TCRdb keeps one entry per CDR3 protein, without DNA. The sample includes over 100,000 distinct CDR3 sequences. This specimen belongs to a study of CXCR3-negative and CXCR3-positive naive CD8 T cells. General study points: Naive cells that were CXCR3-positive had more hydrophobic TRB CDR3s (compared with CXCR3-negative naive cells). Once cells were cryopreserved, CXCR3 expression went down partly, and most assays used fresh PBMCs. Memory, not naive, CXCR3-negative and CXCR3-positive cells differed in TRBV-TRBJ usage.

The CDR3 extends over 17 amino acids. Germline V gene sequence: CDR1 LNHDA, CDR2 SQIVND (reference sequence). Naive CD8+ T lymphocytes were specified as CD45RO-CCR7+CD27+CD95-. The sequence was obtained from a human donor in good health. Some clones in this sample may be carry-over from other donors' samples. This rearrangement joins TRBV19 to TRBJ1-5; TCRdb picks TRBD1, but there is no DNA to check that call. The specimen was naive CXCR3+ CD8+ T cells from blood. The subset: CD45RO-CCR7+CD27+CD95- naive CD8+ T cells expressing CXCR3 (TNR3+). CDR3 loop: CASSMGTGAYSNQPQHF.